This TCR beta chain appears in the sequencing data of a study of vaccination and CD4 T cells after COVID-19. The length of the CDR3 is 12 residues. Trimming removed 7 bases at V and 2 bases at J, with 11 bases between. Germline CDR1 is GTSNPN and CDR2 is SVGIG (reference sequence). The Oncomine TCR Beta short-read assay sequenced DNA from cultured CD4+ T cells. Each CDR3 protein is one row after TCRdb ran MiXCR on the PCR reads. The sample holds roughly 20,000 distinct CDR3 sequences, less than 50% seen once. This clonotype occurred a few times. Its antigen is currently unknown. Sample treatment: roughly ten-day PBMC culture with coronavirus spike peptide pools or control peptides (ViraFEST assay). Before TCRs were sequenced, ViraFEST expanded antigen-specific T cells with peptide pools.

Sequences were obtained from CD4+ T cells from blood, cultured in vitro. The TCR comes from a human donor who had recovered from COVID-19. The chain recombines TRBV30 with TRBJ1-1; D not certain. The CDR3 here is CASQMINTEAFF. CDR3 in DNA: TGTGCCTCCCAGATGATTAACACTGAAGCTTTCTTT.